This T cell receptor beta chain was found in a study of Ad26.COV2.S vaccination and SARS-CoV-2 variants. The method was immunoSEQ multiplex PCR; TCRdb's version includes in-frame clones alone and lacks a portion of them. The sample yields under 500,000 clones, 80% to 95% seen once. The treatment was: over 15 received Ad26.COV2.S at low or high dose, single or two shots; 5 received placebo; per-sample allocation not given. Sample collection was performed on day 63 after the first vaccine or placebo injection. Wuhan-strain SARS-CoV-2 spike was expressed by the Ad26 vector that made up the vaccine. Per the germline V gene, CDR1 is SGHTA and CDR2 is FQGNSA. The length of the CDR3 is 15 residues. V lost 2 bases to trimming and J lost 1 base, with 12 bases between them.

This TCR derives from a person aged 18-60 years who received the Ad26.COV2.S COVID-19 vaccine or a placebo. The specimen comprised peripheral blood, sampled in a trial of Ad26.COV2.S vaccine versus placebo. The chain links TRBV7-2 to TRBJ2-7; possibly TRBD1 or TRBD2 for D (5 bases each). The CDR3 nucleotides read TGTGCCAGCAGCTTATGGGGAGAGGGGTCCTACGAGCAGTACTTC. Protein sequence: CASSLWGEGSYEQYF.